These 10 T cell receptor beta chains share one sample of origin, sequenced in a study of blood T cells in healthy people across ages. For the second PCR, which ran for about 7 to 11 cycles, a sample-barcoded 5' primer and a J-beta primer mix were used. In TCRdb, the 5' RACE reads were re-called with MiXCR into one record per CDR3 protein. The sample records over a million distinct CDR3 sequences, 35% to 45% being singletons. Sequencing input: blood. These receptors all come from a woman younger than 30 in good health.

The chain employs TRBV4-1 and TRBJ1-2; tentatively, D is TRBD1 (5 bases). This CDR3 spans 11 amino acids. Per germline, CDR1 MGHRA and CDR2 YSYEKL. V shed 1 base and J shed 13 bases, with 10 bases lying between them. CDR3 in DNA: TGCGCCAGCAGCCAAGCAGGGTTTTTCACCTTC. Translation: CASSQAGFFTF.

The sample holds a few counts of this clonotype. This chain joins TRBV6-5 and TRBJ1-1; perhaps TRBD1 as D (5 bases). Germline CDR1 reads MNHEY; CDR2 reads SVGAGI. The CDR3 contains 18 residues. With 2 bases removed from V and 3 bases from J, the gap between germline ends came to 22 bases. The CDR3 DNA reads as TGTGCCAGCAGTTACGGCGCTCCGGGGCTTAACTGGCACACTGAAGCTTTCTTT. Its translation: CASSYGAPGLNWHTEAFF.

This clonotype occurred a few times. The chain recombines TRBV6-1 with TRBJ2-1, with 9 positions matching TRBD1. The CDR3 is 17 amino acids. Germline-derived CDR1 and CDR2 are MNHNS and SASEGT. The CDR3 spells CATEQGAGMGSYNEQFF. Here the CDR3 DNA reads TGTGCAACAGAACAGGGGGCCGGGATGGGCTCCTACAATGAGCAGTTCTTC.

The CDR3 loop is CASSRLFTSGSTDTQYF. CDR3 sequence (DNA): TGTGCCAGCAGCCGGTTATTTACTAGCGGTAGCACAGATACGCAGTATTTT. This chain uses TRBV7-6 with TRBJ2-3, with 8 bases that match TRBD2. V shed 5 bases and J 0 bases; nucleotides not matched to a gene: 10. Per germline, CDR1 SGHVS and CDR2 FNYEAQ. This CDR3 region has 17 residues.

The chain is built from TRBV20-1 and TRBJ2-5, with a tentative D call TRBD1 (5 bases). The end of the DNA fits TRBJ2-7 better, so the J call may be wrong. CDR3 length: 14 amino acids. CDR1 is DFQATT and CDR2 is SNEGSKA in the germline V gene (reference sequence). The CDR3 DNA is TGCAGTGCTAGAGAGCAGGGCCGAATCTACGAGCAGTACTTC. It codes for CSAREQGRIYEQYF.

The rearrangement joins TRBV12-3 or TRBV12-4 to TRBJ1-2; maybe TRBD1 (5 bases). V lost 0 bases and J lost 6, with 23 bases in between. The CDR3 spans 18 residues. The CDR3 DNA reads TGTGCCAGCAGTTTAGCGCTTTCCGGGGGAGTGTTAGGGGATGGCTACACCTTC. This translates into CASSLALSGGVLGDGYTF.

The rearrangement links TRBV29-1 to TRBJ2-1; 10 nucleotides align to TRBD2. The ends lost 6 bases at V and 10 bases at J; junction bases unmatched: 9. Looked up from germline, CDR1 is SQVTM and CDR2 is ANQGSEA. The CDR3 runs to 13 residues. CDR3 protein: CSVWTSGPYEQFF. In nucleotides, the CDR3 is TGCAGCGTCTGGACTAGCGGACCCTACGAGCAGTTCTTC.

The rearrangement joins TRBV5-1 to TRBJ2-6; D call uncertain. The V and J ends lost 7 bases and 0 bases respectively, with 17 bases between them. This CDR3 is 17 amino acids long. Germline V gene lookup returns CDR1 SGHRS and CDR2 YFSETQ. CDR3 coding DNA: TGCGCCAGCGGAGAAGGGCATGTGAGCTCTGGGGCCAACGTCCTGACTTTC. Its protein product is CASGEGHVSSGANVLTF.

V and J are TRBV28 and TRBJ1-4, with D uncertain. Trimming pared 3 bases from V and 0 bases from J, leaving 20 bases between. The CDR3 totals 19 residues. The germline gives CDR1 MDHEN, CDR2 SYDVKM. CDR3 loop: CASSFYSPNTGTTNEKLFF. The DNA for the CDR3 is TGTGCCAGCAGTTTTTACTCCCCGAACACCGGAACAACTAATGAAAAACTGTTTTTT.

The chain recombines TRBV30 with TRBJ1-5; a weak D match, TRBD1 (5 bases). Germline V gene sequence: CDR1 GTSNPN, CDR2 SVGIG (reference sequence). The CDR3 has 17 amino acids. V was shortened by 3 bases and J by 0 bases, with 18 bases between the two germline ends. The CDR3 here is CAWSRTKFGVSNQPQHF. The CDR3, as DNA: TGTGCCTGGAGCAGGACAAAATTCGGAGTTAGCAATCAGCCCCAGCATTTT.